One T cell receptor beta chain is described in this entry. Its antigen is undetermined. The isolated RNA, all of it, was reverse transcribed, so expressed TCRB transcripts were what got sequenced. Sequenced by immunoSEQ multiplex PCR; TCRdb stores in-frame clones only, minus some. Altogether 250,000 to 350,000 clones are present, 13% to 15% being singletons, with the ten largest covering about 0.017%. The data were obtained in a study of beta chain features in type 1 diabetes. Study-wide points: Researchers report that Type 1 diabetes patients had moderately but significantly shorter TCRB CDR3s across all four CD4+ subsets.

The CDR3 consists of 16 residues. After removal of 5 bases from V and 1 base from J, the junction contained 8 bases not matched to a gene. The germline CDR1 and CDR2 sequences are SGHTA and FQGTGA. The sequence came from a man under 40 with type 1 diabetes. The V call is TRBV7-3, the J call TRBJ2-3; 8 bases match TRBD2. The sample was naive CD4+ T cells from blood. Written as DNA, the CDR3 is TGTGCCAGCAGCGCCCGAGGGCGGGAGGGCACAGATACGCAGTATTTT. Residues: CASSARGREGTDTQYF.